This TCR beta chain was captured by sequencing in a study of T cell responses to AZD1222 COVID-19 vaccine (dated by TCRdb to 2020 to 2022). Notes on the research overall: A total of approximately 240 trial participants underwent TCR sequencing, of whom some 210 received two doses of AZD1222 and roughly 25 received two doses of the MenACWY control vaccine. Enrollment into the trials was organized by age into subgroups of 18-55, 56-69 and 70-plus years, and those subgroups contained roughly 150, 30 and 60 TCR-sequenced participants, respectively.

The time point label corresponds to: about 28 days (+/-7) after the second vaccine dose. Because spike-specific TCR depth and breadth did not differ between the two schedules, AZD1222 recipients who got a second dose at roughly 4 weeks were pooled with those who got a second dose at roughly 12 weeks. Vaccinee samples were obtained from the UK trials COV001 and COV002, which included a single-blind randomized controlled phase 2/3 trial of AZD1222 (ChAdOx1 nCoV-19) in healthy adults. Trial participant PBMC samples were collected at day 0 and day 28 after the second dose for TCRbeta chain sequencing. At the junction V is shortened by 0 bases and J by 1 base, with 6 bases in between. From the cysteine up to the phenylalanine, the CDR3 has a length of 14 residues. Only the CDR3 region is kept as DNA, spanning 42 bases read in frame from base 1. CDR1 and CDR2 were assigned from the germline V gene as LGHNA and YSLEER.

On this clone itself: There is no known antigen for this receptor. No base qualities exist here, and no much larger clone lies one base off it.

The CDR3 regions of human TCRbeta chains were subjected to immunosequencing. The authors' analysis ran thus. TCRs in the repertoires were matched against a reference library of SARS-CoV-2-specific TCRs that had been generated with the MIRA antigen-specificity platform. Breadth was defined as the fraction of unique TCRs that were SARS-CoV-2-associated. Depth was defined as the fraction of total T cells that were SARS-CoV-2-associated. Using the MIRA data, every spike-specific TCR was mapped to the spike region that the TCR reacted to and assigned to either a CD4 or a CD8 class. Log10-transformed breadth and depth values were compared by one-way ANOVA with Sidak's multiple comparisons tests. TCRdb retrieved this table from immuneACCESS and kept in-frame rearrangements only. Not all clones are present; in checked studies, unresolved V genes account for under half, and no reason is known for the remainder. V and J calls and clone size come straight from that table; D and trimming were deduced from the DNA. The sample has around 120,000 clones on record, 70% to 85% of them singletons. Of the sample, approximately 26% is held by the ten largest clones.

The paper as a whole reports these results and caveats: Conclusions about previously exposed vaccinees were limited because only six or seven AZD1222 recipients were SARS-CoV-2 seropositive at baseline. Reportedly, close to half of the unique spike-specific TCRs recognized epitopes lying outside the regions that are mutated in the B.1.351 and B.1.1.7 variants. Most participants were white British and females outnumbered males, and the authors suggested that clonal diversity may have been underestimated. Because no day 14 peak-response samples were available, repertoires were characterized only after the peak T cell response. After two AZD1222 doses, both the breadth and the depth of spike-specific TCRs were significantly higher than at day 0 and than in MenACWY recipients. CD4 TCRs associated with the vaccine covered the entire spike protein, and the dominant responses were in regions 160-218 and 743-854. The 56-69-year group was small, and its depth increase did not reach significance, likely because of low power.

The sequence came from an adult who received the AZD1222 COVID-19 vaccine. Sample: peripheral blood, taken 28 days after the second AZD1222 dose. The sequence joins TRBV4-3 to TRBJ1-1; the D gene identity is not certain. The DNA sequence follows: TGCGCCAGCAGCCAAGAAGGATCGAACACTGAAGCTTTCTTT. This codes for CASSQEGSNTEAFF.